This TCR beta chain is drawn from a study of blood T cell repertoires in COVID-19. Study in general: Sample material is recorded as cDNA or gDNA derived from T cells, B-cell-depleted T cells, or PBMCs.

Data came from immunoSEQ multiplex PCR; TCRdb stores just in-frame clones and leaves some out. In the table there are a few hundred thousand clones, roughly 80% of which are singletons. Participants were placed into cohorts based on the clinical history they reported. Germline-derived CDR1 and CDR2 are SGHTA and FQGNSA. The CDR3 loop spans 17 amino acids. Trimming at V came to 0 bases and at J to 5 bases, leaving 8 bases not matched to a gene. The sequencing sample was made of PBMCs or T cells enriched from blood (not recorded which). The receptor comes from a man under 40 with acute COVID-19. The chain combines TRBV7-2 with TRBJ1-1; 11 bases fit TRBD1. DNA for the CDR3: TGTGCCAGCAGCTTAGCCGGGACAGGGGGGCTCCGGACTGAAGCTTTCTTT. It encodes CASSLAGTGGLRTEAFF.